This T cell receptor (beta chain) originates from a study of early T cells in non-severe SARS-CoV-2 infection. As for the study in general: Chains stayed unpaired after sequencing of bulk RNA from unsorted whole blood. Whole-study findings and limits: VDJdb-based matching was biased toward anti-spike CD8 responses and missed private and CD4 specificities.

Germline V gene sequence: CDR1 SGHNT, CDR2 YENEEA. V was trimmed by 5 bases and J by 4 bases, leaving 15 bases between them. The CDR3 loop spans 16 amino acids. This clonotype was seen many times. Its antigen remains unknown. Individual cDNA molecules were tagged with unique molecular identifiers, the study reported. TCRdb redid the calling of the 5' RACE reads with MiXCR, one entry per CDR3 protein. The sample lists 46,000 or so distinct CDR3 sequences, 3% to 4% seen once, with over 3% in the top ten. This TCR derives from an adult who was a healthcare worker with PCR-confirmed SARS-CoV-2 infection or an uninfected control (not recorded which). This chain connects TRBV11-3 to TRBJ2-6, with TRBD2 as a possible D gene (5 bases). The sample consisted of whole blood. The CDR3 bases are TGTGCCAGCAGCCCCTCCCTCGGGGTCGGGGCCAACGTCCTGACTTTC. Translation gives CASSPSLGVGANVLTF.